These 22 T cell receptor beta chains were sequenced from one sample in a study of blood T cell repertoires in COVID-19. Here immunoSEQ multiplex PCR was the method, and the copy in TCRdb shows in-frame clones only, minus some. The sample lists about 310,000 clones, roughly 86% occurring once. The sequencing input was PBMCs or T cells enriched from blood (not recorded which). These receptors were obtained from a woman aged 25 to 39 who had recovered from COVID-19.

The sample holds one count of this clone. The CDR3 loop reads CASTPYRAANTEAFF. DNA for the CDR3: TGTGCCAGCACCCCATATCGAGCTGCTAACACTGAAGCTTTCTTT. This sequence joins TRBV6-5 and TRBJ1-1, with D hard to call. CDR3 size: 15 residues. With 7 bases removed from V and 2 bases from J, the gap between germline ends came to 17 bases. Germline CDR1 and CDR2: MNHEY and SVGAGI.

The chain joins TRBV18 to TRBJ1-1; D gene ambiguous. Germline V gives CDR1 KGHSH, CDR2 LQKENI. Between the trimmed V and J ends, which lost 3 bases and 5 bases, there was a span of 19 bases. This CDR3 contains 16 residues. CDR3 loop: CASSPVWGGLGTEAFF. DNA of the CDR3: TGTGCCAGCTCACCCGTTTGGGGAGGATTGGGTACTGAAGCTTTCTTT.

J is TRBJ2-7 and V is TRBV27, with 12 bases matching TRBD1. CDR1 MNHEY and CDR2 SMNVEV come from the germline V gene (reference sequence). V lost 3 bases to trimming and J lost 5 bases; unmatched junction nucleotides: 2. This CDR3 is 14 amino acids long. CDR3 nucleotides: TGTGCCAGCAGTTTGGGGACAGGGGGCAACGAGCAGTACTTC. Its translation is CASSLGTGGNEQYF.

The V and J genes are TRBV7-2 and TRBJ2-7, with 7 nucleotides matching TRBD2. After removal of 4 bases from V and 2 bases from J, the junction contained 5 bases not matched to a gene. CDR3 length: 14 residues. CDR1 is SGHTA and CDR2 is FQGNSA in the germline V gene. CDR3 sequence (DNA): TGTGCCAGCAGCTCGTGGGGAGGGCCCTACGAGCAGTACTTC. Its translation is CASSSWGGPYEQYF.

V and J are TRBV28 and TRBJ2-1; possible D gene TRBD2, 5 bases. The CDR3 totals 16 residues. Trimming pared 3 bases from V and 5 bases from J, leaving 17 bases between. From germline, CDR1 is MDHEN and CDR2 SYDVKM. CDR3 nucleotide sequence: TGTGCCAGCAGTTTCTTCTTGCGGGCGAAGCACAATGAGCAGTTCTTC. Protein: CASSFFLRAKHNEQFF. Looking up the rest from reference TRBV28 and TRBJ2-1 gives the full variable domain: DVKVTQSSRYLVKRTGEKVFLECVQDMDHENMFWYRQDPGLGLRLIYFSYDVKMKEKGDIPEGYSVSREKKERFSLILESASTNQTSMYLCASSFFLRAKHNEQFFGPGTRLTVL.

This chain uses TRBV5-1 with TRBJ1-2; 7 bases agree with TRBD1. Germline CDR1 SGHRS, CDR2 YFSETQ. The J segment lost 5 bases and the V segment lost 4 bases, leaving 11 bases of the junction unmatched. The CDR3 sequence is 15 residues long. The CDR3 protein is CASSTVPGTDYGYTF. CDR3 nucleotides: TGCGCCAGCAGCACTGTCCCCGGGACAGATTATGGCTACACCTTC.

The rearrangement links TRBV5-4 to TRBJ2-5; no reliable D call. Deletions cut 0 bases from V and 1 base from J, with 13 bases between. Germline V gene sequence: CDR1 SGHNT, CDR2 YYREEE (reference sequence). This CDR3 spans 16 amino acids. The CDR3 DNA reads as TGTGCCAGCAGCTTGGCCATGAGTGGTCTCCAAGAGACCCAGTACTTC. It specifies CASSLAMSGLQETQYF.

The genes are TRBV28 and TRBJ1-2; 9 positions agree with TRBD1. The junction had 6 bases not matched to a gene; V was cut back by 4 bases and J by 3 bases. Germline CDR1 is MDHEN and CDR2 is SYDVKM. The CDR3 is made up of 15 amino acids. The CDR3 nucleotides read TGTGCCAGCAGTTCCTTTGGACAGGGGTACTATGGCTACACCTTC. This encodes CASSSFGQGYYGYTF.

The chain couples TRBV13 to TRBJ2-1, with 10 bases lining up with TRBD2. V gave up 1 base and J gave up 10 bases; unmatched junction bases: 13. Germline lookup yields CDR1 PRHDT and CDR2 FYEKMQ (reference sequence). The CDR3 runs 17 residues. The CDR3 DNA is TGTGCCAGCAGCTTAGTGGGCACGGCTAGCGGGGGAAACGAGCAGTTCTTC. Translation: CASSLVGTASGGNEQFF.

The V and J genes are TRBV19 and TRBJ2-7; a possible D gene is TRBD2 (6 bases). The V end was cut by 5 bases, the J end by 6 bases, with 14 bases between. CDR1 and CDR2 from the germline V gene are LNHDA and SQIVND (reference sequence). This CDR3 comprises 13 residues. The CDR3 sequence: CASSRRDRREQYF. The CDR3 nucleotides are TGTGCCAGTAGTCGGAGGGATCGACGCGAGCAGTACTTC.

J is TRBJ1-2 and V is TRBV28, with a weak D call TRBD1 (5 bases). This CDR3 is 15 amino acids long. Deletions cut 2 bases from V and 8 bases from J, with 18 bases between. Germline CDR1 reads MDHEN; CDR2 reads SYDVKM. The CDR3 loop reads CASSLSGVGQGGYTF. The CDR3, as DNA: TGTGCCAGCAGTTTAAGTGGTGTGGGGCAGGGAGGCTACACCTTC.

The genes are TRBV5-1 and TRBJ2-3; D unresolved. V dropped 0 bases and J dropped 6 bases, with 11 bases sitting between them. The CDR3 contains 14 residues. CDR1 SGHRS and CDR2 YFSETQ come from the germline V gene. Written as DNA, the CDR3 is TGCGCCAGCAGCTTGGATGGCCACGCCGATACGCAGTATTTT. Translation: CASSLDGHADTQYF.

V gene TRBV13 combines with J gene TRBJ1-6, with D perhaps TRBD1 (5 bases). The V gene lost 3 bases and the J gene lost 7 bases, with 7 bases spanning the gap. Looked up from germline, CDR1 is PRHDT and CDR2 is FYEKMQ (reference sequence). The CDR3 consists of 13 residues. The CDR3 DNA reads as TGTGCCAGCAGCTTTGGGGGGAATTCACCCCTCCACTTT. It yields the protein CASSFGGNSPLHF.

The chain carries TRBV6-5 and TRBJ2-2, with a tentative D call TRBD2 (6 bases). The germline V gene encodes CDR1 MNHEY and CDR2 SVGAGI. Trimming cost V 2 bases and J 0 bases, with 10 bases left between them. CDR3 size: 16 residues. CDR3 nucleotides: TGTGCCAGCAGTTACGGCCTAGCGCCGAACACCGGGGAGCTGTTTTTT. It translates to CASSYGLAPNTGELFF.

The V gene is TRBV30, the J gene TRBJ1-2, with TRBD1 matching 10 bases. J gave up 3 bases and V 2 bases, and 3 bases lay outside the gene matches. CDR3 length equals 14 residues. Per germline, CDR1 GTSNPN and CDR2 SVGIG (reference sequence). CDR3 sequence: CAWSFGQGDYGYTF. Written as DNA, the CDR3 is TGTGCCTGGAGTTTCGGACAGGGGGACTATGGCTACACCTTC.

The chain uses TRBV27 and TRBJ1-2, with D uncertain. V was shortened by 0 bases and J by 5 bases, with 16 bases between the two germline ends. Germline V gene lookup returns CDR1 MNHEY and CDR2 SMNVEV (reference sequence). This CDR3 spans 16 amino acids. The CDR3 is CASSLSWERVVYGYTF. The DNA for the CDR3 is TGTGCCAGCAGTTTATCGTGGGAGCGGGTGGTGTATGGCTACACCTTC.

This rearrangement joins TRBV7-2 to TRBJ1-1; a weak D match, TRBD1 (6 bases). CDR3 length: 13 residues. In germline, CDR1 is SGHTA, CDR2 FQGNSA. V was cut by 3 bases and J by 9 bases, with 14 bases left in between. As DNA, the CDR3 is TGTGCCAGCAGCTTGACACAGGGCAGCCAAGCTTTCTTT. This sequence encodes CASSLTQGSQAFF. Complete variable domain (other parts from reference TRBV7-2 and TRBJ1-1): GAGVSQSPSNKVTEKGKDVELRCDPISGHTALYWYRQSLGQGLEFLIYFQGNSAPDKSGLPSDRFSAERTGGSVSTLTIQRTQQEDSAVYLCASSLTQGSQAFFGQGTRLTVV.

The chain uses TRBV7-9 and TRBJ2-3; D call uncertain. Germline V gene lookup returns CDR1 SEHNR and CDR2 FQNEAQ (reference sequence). The V end was cut by 5 bases, the J end by 6 bases, with 9 bases between. This CDR3 has 12 residues. CDR3 residues: CASSPRRDTQYF. Here the CDR3 DNA reads TGTGCCAGCAGCCCTCGGCGGGATACGCAGTATTTT.

The CDR3 sequence is CASSTTGIYGYTF. The CDR3 DNA is TGTGCCAGCAGTACGACAGGGATCTATGGCTACACCTTC. The chain uses TRBV25-1 and TRBJ1-2; 7 bases map to TRBD1. Trimming removed 5 bases from V and 4 bases from J; junction bases left unmatched: 4. This CDR3 contains 13 residues. Germline CDR1 and CDR2: MGHDK and SYGVNS.

The chain has TRBV12-3 or TRBV12-4 and TRBJ1-2; tentatively, D is TRBD1 (6 bases). V shed 4 bases and J shed 11 bases, with 17 bases lying between them. The CDR3 spans 13 residues. CDR3 sequence reads: CASSSQGGLGYTF. DNA of the CDR3: TGTGCCAGCAGTTCACAGGGAGGGTTGGGGTACACCTTC.

The V call is TRBV27, the J call TRBJ2-7; 9 nucleotides align to TRBD2. From germline, CDR1 is MNHEY and CDR2 SMNVEV (reference sequence). The V segment lost 5 bases and the J segment 7 bases; nucleotides outside the gene matches: 3. The CDR3 loop spans 12 amino acids. The CDR3 DNA follows: TGTGCCAGCAGTCAAGGACTAGCGGAGCAGTACTTC. It encodes CASSQGLAEQYF.

This clone has just a few counts. The V gene is TRBV2, the J gene TRBJ2-7; possibly TRBD2 for D (6 bases). The germline V and J ends were trimmed by 1 base and 0 bases, with 13 bases remaining between them. CDR1 and CDR2 (germline): SNHLY, FYNNEI. The CDR3 runs to 16 residues. CDR3 sequence (DNA): TGTGCCAGCAGTGAAGTTCGAGACGGGAGCTCCTACGAGCAGTACTTC. Translating gives CASSEVRDGSSYEQYF.